This is a list of T cell receptor beta chains from one sample in a study of blood T cell repertoires in COVID-19. Profiled with immunoSEQ multiplex PCR; TCRdb holds only in-frame clones, not every one. Here the sample spans 100,000 or so clones, less than 85% being singletons. Sequences were obtained from peripheral blood. The receptors here all came from a woman between 65 and 79 years old with active or convalescent COVID-19. CDR3s include the opening cysteine and the closing phenylalanine or tryptophan. A D gene is named only where the DNA matches it firmly. Expanded clones are given a class, and other clones once, few, many or no size at all.

abundance,d_gene,j_gene,v_gene,CDR3aa,CDR3nt
many,TRBD1,TRBJ1-1,TRBV29-1,CSVWGQGSTEAFF,TGCAGCGTTTGGGGACAGGGAAGCACTGAAGCTTTCTTT
.,.,TRBJ2-7,TRBV13,CASSLISGKGEQYF,TGTGCCAGCAGCTTGATATCGGGGAAGGGCGAGCAGTACTTC
once,.,TRBJ1-1,TRBV3-1/TRBV3-2,CASSQRSQGHEAFF,TGTGCCAGCAGCCAACGATCCCAGGGGCATGAAGCTTTCTTT
.,.,TRBJ1-2,TRBV25-1,CASSGQGNYGYTF,TGTGCCAGCAGTGGCCAGGGGAACTATGGCTACACCTTC
.,.,TRBJ1-6,TRBV19,CASQTLGDSPLHF,TGTGCCAGCCAGACCCTAGGGGATTCACCCCTCCACTTT
.,.,TRBJ2-7,TRBV7-2,CASSTGQGNEQYF,TGTGCCAGCAGCACAGGGCAGGGAAACGAGCAGTACTTC
.,.,TRBJ1-4,TRBV30,CAWRHPGGATNEKLFF,TGTGCCTGGAGGCATCCGGGGGGGGCTACTAATGAAAAACTGTTTTTT
.,.,TRBJ1-5,TRBV6-1,CASSESTGIWPQHF,TGTGCCAGCAGTGAGTCAACGGGGATTTGGCCCCAGCATTTT
once,.,TRBJ2-3,TRBV7-9,CASSRATDTQYF,TGTGCCAGCAGCCGAGCCACAGATACGCAGTATTTT
.,.,TRBJ2-5,TRBV7-2,CAGTGVDQETQYF,TGTGCCGGGACGGGGGTTGACCAAGAGACCCAGTACTTC
.,.,TRBJ1-4,TRBV5-5,CASRGVQGITNEKLFF,TGTGCCAGCAGAGGAGTCCAGGGGATCACTAATGAAAAACTGTTTTTT
.,.,TRBJ1-2,TRBV2,CATDLSLLAAGYTF,TGTGCCACAGATCTCTCGCTACTAGCTGCTGGCTACACCTTC
few,TRBD2,TRBJ2-7,TRBV30,CAWFSGIGPYEQYF,TGTGCCTGGTTTAGCGGGATAGGGCCTTACGAGCAGTACTTC
.,.,TRBJ2-4,TRBV20-1,CSASTGDPKNIQYF,TGCAGTGCCAGTACCGGGGATCCCAAAAACATTCAGTACTTC
few,TRBD1,TRBJ1-2,TRBV4-1,CASSRTGELDGYTF,TGCGCCAGCAGCCGGACAGGGGAGCTCGATGGCTACACCTTC
.,TRBD2,TRBJ2-1,TRBV5-1,CASSSGLAVNEQFF,TGCGCCAGCAGCTCAGGACTAGCGGTAAATGAGCAGTTCTTC
.,.,TRBJ2-7,TRBV5-1,CASSLSAGNHEQYF,TGCGCCAGCAGCTTGTCCGCGGGGAACCACGAGCAGTACTTC
.,.,TRBJ1-2,TRBV6-5,CASSSDSYGYTF,TGTGCCAGCAGTTCTGACAGCTATGGCTACACCTTC
.,.,TRBJ1-5,TRBV2,CASSERSGDGQPQHF,TGTGCCAGCAGTGAACGTTCAGGGGACGGCCAGCCCCAGCATTTT
.,TRBD1,TRBJ1-2,TRBV4-2,CASSPRTGSDGYTF,TGTGCCAGCAGCCCTAGGACAGGGTCGGATGGCTACACCTTC
.,.,TRBJ2-5,TRBV3-1/TRBV3-2,CASSLSGGPTKETQYF,TGTGCCAGCAGTCTGAGCGGAGGACCCACTAAAGAGACCCAGTACTTC
.,TRBD2,TRBJ2-3,TRBV28,CASSAPSGSTDTQYF,TGTGCCAGCAGTGCCCCTAGCGGGAGCACAGATACGCAGTATTTT
.,.,TRBJ2-2,TRBV28,CASSPRHNTGELFF,TGTGCCAGCAGTCCCAGGCACAACACCGGGGAGCTGTTTTTT
.,TRBD2,TRBJ2-5,TRBV30,CAWSGGTSGGKTQYF,TGTGCCTGGAGTGGAGGGACTAGCGGGGGAAAGACCCAGTACTTC
.,.,TRBJ1-2,TRBV5-4,CASSLGQNREDGYTF,TGTGCCAGCAGCTTGGGGCAGAATAGGGAGGATGGCTACACCTTC
once,TRBD2,TRBJ2-1,TRBV10-3,CAIRNSGPSSYNEQFF,TGTGCCATCAGGAATAGCGGGCCCAGCTCCTACAATGAGCAGTTCTTC
.,.,TRBJ1-6,TRBV7-2,CASSFSGGASPLHF,TGTGCCAGCAGCTTCTCGGGTGGGGCTTCACCCCTCCACTTT
.,.,TRBJ1-3,TRBV7-2,CASSLTRTSSGNTIYF,TGTGCCAGCAGCTTAACGCGGACAAGCTCTGGAAACACCATATATTTT
once,.,TRBJ2-5,TRBV28,CASSPFGANQETQYF,TGTGCCAGCAGTCCCTTTGGGGCTAACCAAGAGACCCAGTACTTC